This T cell receptor beta chain came from a study of graft-versus-host responses after intestinal transplantation. Study-level information: Each of the recipients got a multivisceral, liver-intestinal, or isolated intestinal transplant.

Germline CDR1 reads SGHRS; CDR2 reads YFSETQ. This CDR3 is built from 15 residues. Only in-frame clones appear in the TCRdb table, and some are missing; sequencing was by immunoSEQ multiplex PCR. This sample has about 110,000 clones; over 85% occur once, and the top ten carry approximately 0.49%. A word on this clone: Antigen specificity is unknown.

This chain uses TRBV5-1 with TRBJ2-5; D is possibly TRBD2 (5 bases). The DNA end is more similar to TRBJ2-7, so the J call may be wrong. The source material was unstimulated CD8+ T cells sorted from spleen or lymph node cells, sampled before intestinal transplant. This clonotype was obtained from a human donor who received an intestinal transplant. CDR3 protein: CASSLFDGKGYEQYF. For the CDR3, the DNA is TGCGCCAGCAGCTTGTTTGACGGGAAGGGCTACGAGCAGTACTTC.